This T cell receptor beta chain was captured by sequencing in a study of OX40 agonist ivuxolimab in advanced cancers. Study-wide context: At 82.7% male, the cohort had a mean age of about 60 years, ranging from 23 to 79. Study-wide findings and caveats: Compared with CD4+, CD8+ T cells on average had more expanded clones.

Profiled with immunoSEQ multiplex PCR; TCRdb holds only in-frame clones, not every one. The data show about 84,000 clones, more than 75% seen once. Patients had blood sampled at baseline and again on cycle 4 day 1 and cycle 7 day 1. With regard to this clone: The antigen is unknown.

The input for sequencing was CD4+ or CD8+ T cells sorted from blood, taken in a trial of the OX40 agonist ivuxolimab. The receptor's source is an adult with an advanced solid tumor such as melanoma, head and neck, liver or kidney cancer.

This CDR3 reads CASSPTGGAGETQYF. CDR3 DNA: TGTGCCAGCAGCCCGACAGGGGGAGCTGGGGAGACCCAGTACTTC. The gene calls are TRBV5-4 and TRBJ2-5; the match to TRBD1 covers 9 bases. Germline trimming cut 4 bases from V and 5 bases from J; bases unmatched to any gene: 9. Germline-derived CDR1 and CDR2 are SGHNT and YYREEE (reference sequence). The CDR3 loop spans 15 amino acids.